This T cell receptor beta chain was identified in a study of shared clonotypes between healthy human individuals. The split of CD4+ cells yielded CD45RA+ naive and CD45RA-negative memory subsets. The CDR3 contains 13 residues. Germline values: CDR1 SGHAT, CDR2 FQNNGV. V dropped 5 bases and J dropped 5 bases, with 10 bases sitting between them. This clone was seen repeatedly, ten times or more. The repertoire was sequenced with immunoSEQ multiplex PCR; TCRdb's copy has only in-frame clones and lacks some. The sample includes 780,000 or so clones, approximately 77% seen only once; the top ten take around 1.7%.

This receptor was obtained from a woman in her 30s in good health. Specimen: memory CD4+ T cells sorted from blood. The subset was: CD45RA-negative fraction. The rearrangement joins TRBV11-2 to TRBJ1-5; tentative D call: TRBD1 (5 bases). The CDR3 coding sequence is TGTGCCAGCAGCAGATTCAGGGATCAGCCCCAGCATTTT. Encoded protein: CASSRFRDQPQHF.